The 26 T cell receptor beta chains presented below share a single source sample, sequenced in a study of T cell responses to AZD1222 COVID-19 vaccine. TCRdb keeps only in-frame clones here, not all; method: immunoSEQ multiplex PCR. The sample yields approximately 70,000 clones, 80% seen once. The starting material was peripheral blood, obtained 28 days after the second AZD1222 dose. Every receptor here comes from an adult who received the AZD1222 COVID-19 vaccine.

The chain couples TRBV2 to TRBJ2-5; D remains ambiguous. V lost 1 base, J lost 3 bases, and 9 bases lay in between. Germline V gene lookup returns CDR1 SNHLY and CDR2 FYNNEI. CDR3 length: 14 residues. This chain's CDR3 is CASSEGPLEETQYF. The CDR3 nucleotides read TGTGCCAGCAGTGAAGGTCCTTTAGAAGAGACCCAGTACTTC.

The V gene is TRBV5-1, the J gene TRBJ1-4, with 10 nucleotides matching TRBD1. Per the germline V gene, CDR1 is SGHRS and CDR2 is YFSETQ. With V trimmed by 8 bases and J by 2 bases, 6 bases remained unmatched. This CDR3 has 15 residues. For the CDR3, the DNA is TGCGCCAGTAGACAGGGGGCCGGGACTAATGAAAAACTGTTTTTT. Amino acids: CASRQGAGTNEKLFF.

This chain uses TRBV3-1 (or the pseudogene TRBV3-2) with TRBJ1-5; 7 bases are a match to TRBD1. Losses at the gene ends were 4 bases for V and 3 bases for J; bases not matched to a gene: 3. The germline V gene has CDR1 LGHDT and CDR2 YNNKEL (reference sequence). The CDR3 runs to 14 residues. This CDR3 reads CASSPGGNNQPQHF. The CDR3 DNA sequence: TGTGCCAGCAGCCCAGGGGGAAACAATCAGCCCCAGCATTTT.

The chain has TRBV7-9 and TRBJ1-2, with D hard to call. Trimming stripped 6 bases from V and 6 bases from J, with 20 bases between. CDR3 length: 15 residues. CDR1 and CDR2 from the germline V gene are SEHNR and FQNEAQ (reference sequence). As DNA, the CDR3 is TGTGCCAGCAGGCCAACGGCGGGGTCCACGGATGGCTACACCTTC. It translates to CASRPTAGSTDGYTF.

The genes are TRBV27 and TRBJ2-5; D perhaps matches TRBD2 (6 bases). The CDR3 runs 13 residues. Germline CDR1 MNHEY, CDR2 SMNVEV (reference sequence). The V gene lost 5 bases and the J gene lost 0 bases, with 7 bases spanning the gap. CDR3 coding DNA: TGTGCCAGCAGTGGCGGGGACCAAGAGACCCAGTACTTC. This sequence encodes CASSGGDQETQYF.

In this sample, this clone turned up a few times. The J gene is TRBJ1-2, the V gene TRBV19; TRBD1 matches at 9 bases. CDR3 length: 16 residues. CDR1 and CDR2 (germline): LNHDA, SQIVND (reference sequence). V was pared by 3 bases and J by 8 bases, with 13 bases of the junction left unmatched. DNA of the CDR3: TGTGCCAGTAGTATTACAGGGGGCCGGAGAGAAAGCGGCTACACCTTC. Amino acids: CASSITGGRRESGYTF.

The CDR3 coding sequence is TGCGCCAGCAGACTCTGGACAGGGGGTGTCTACGAGCAGTACTTC. This gives the protein CASRLWTGGVYEQYF. V is TRBV10-1 and J is TRBJ2-7; TRBD1 aligns across 10 bases. The CDR3 is 15 amino acids. J gave up 3 bases and V 6 bases, and 8 bases lay outside the gene matches. Germline V gene lookup returns CDR1 WNHNN and CDR2 SYGVQD (reference sequence).

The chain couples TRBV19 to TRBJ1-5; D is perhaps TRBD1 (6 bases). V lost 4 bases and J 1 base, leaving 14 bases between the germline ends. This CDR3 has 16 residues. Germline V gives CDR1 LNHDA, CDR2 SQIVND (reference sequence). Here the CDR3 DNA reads TGTGCCAGTAGTAGCAGACCGGGACAAAGCAATCAGCCCCAGCATTTT. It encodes CASSSRPGQSNQPQHF.

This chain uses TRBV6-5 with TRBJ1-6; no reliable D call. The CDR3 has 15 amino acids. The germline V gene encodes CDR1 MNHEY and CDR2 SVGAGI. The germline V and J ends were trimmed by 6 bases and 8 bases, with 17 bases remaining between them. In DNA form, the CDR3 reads TGTGCCAGCAGGCGGTCCTCCCTATATGATTCACCCCTCCACTTT. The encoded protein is CASRRSSLYDSPLHF.

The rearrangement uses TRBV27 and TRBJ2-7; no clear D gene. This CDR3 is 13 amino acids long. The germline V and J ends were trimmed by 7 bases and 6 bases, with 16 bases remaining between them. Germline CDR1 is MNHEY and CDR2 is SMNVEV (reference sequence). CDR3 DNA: TGTGCCAGCATGGAGATAGGTTTCGCCGAGCAGTACTTC. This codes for CASMEIGFAEQYF.

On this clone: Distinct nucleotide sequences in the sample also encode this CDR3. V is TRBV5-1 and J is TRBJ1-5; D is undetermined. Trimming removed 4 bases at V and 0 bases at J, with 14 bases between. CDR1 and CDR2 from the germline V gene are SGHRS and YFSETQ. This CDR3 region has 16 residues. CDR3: CASSLDGDYSNQPQHF. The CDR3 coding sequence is TGCGCCAGCAGCCTAGATGGGGATTATAGCAATCAGCCCCAGCATTTT.

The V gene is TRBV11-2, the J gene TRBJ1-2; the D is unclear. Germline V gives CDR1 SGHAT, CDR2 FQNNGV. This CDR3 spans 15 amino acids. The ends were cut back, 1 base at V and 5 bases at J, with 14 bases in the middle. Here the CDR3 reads CASSLGAAVGYGYTF. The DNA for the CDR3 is TGTGCCAGCAGCTTAGGTGCGGCGGTGGGGTATGGCTACACCTTC.

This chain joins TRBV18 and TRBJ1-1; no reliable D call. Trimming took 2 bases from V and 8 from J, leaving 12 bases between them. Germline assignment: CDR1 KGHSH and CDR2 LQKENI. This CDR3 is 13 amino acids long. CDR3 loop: CASSPDQAFEAFF. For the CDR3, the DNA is TGTGCCAGCTCACCAGACCAAGCTTTCGAAGCTTTCTTT.

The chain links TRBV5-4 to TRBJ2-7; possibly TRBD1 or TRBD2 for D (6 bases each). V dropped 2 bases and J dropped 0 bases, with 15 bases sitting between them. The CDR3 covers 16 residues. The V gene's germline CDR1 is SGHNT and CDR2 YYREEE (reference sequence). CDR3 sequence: CASSLLAGGISYEQYF. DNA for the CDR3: TGTGCCAGCAGCTTATTGGCCGGGGGCATCTCCTACGAGCAGTACTTC.

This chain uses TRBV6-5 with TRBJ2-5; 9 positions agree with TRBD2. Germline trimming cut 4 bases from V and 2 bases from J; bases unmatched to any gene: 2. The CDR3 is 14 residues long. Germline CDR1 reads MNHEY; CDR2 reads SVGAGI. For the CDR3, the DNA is TGTGCCAGCAGTTCTAGCGGGGAACAAGAGACCCAGTACTTC. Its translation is CASSSSGEQETQYF.

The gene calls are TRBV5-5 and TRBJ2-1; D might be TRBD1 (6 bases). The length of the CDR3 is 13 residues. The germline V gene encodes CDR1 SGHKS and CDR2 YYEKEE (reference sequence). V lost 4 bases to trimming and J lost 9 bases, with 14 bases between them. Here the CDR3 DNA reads TGTGCCAGCAGCCCAGGGGTAGGATTTGAGCAGTTCTTC. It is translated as CASSPGVGFEQFF.

Here the CDR3 DNA reads TGTGCCAGCAGCGTGACAGGGGTCCAGAGCAATCAGCCCCAGCATTTT. Translating it yields CASSVTGVQSNQPQHF. The chain couples TRBV5-5 to TRBJ1-5, with 8 bases identical to TRBD1. The V gene's germline CDR1 is SGHKS and CDR2 YYEKEE (reference sequence). The V segment lost 4 bases and the J segment 1 base; nucleotides outside the gene matches: 7. There are 16 residues in the CDR3.

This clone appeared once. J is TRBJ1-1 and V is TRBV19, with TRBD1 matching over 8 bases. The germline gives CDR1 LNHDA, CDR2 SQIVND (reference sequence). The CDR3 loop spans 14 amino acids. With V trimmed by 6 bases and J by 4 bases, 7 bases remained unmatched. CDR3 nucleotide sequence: TGTGCCAGTAGGGCGGCAGGGGGCGTCACTGAAGCTTTCTTT. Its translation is CASRAAGGVTEAFF. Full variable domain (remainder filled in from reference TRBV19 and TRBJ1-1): DGGITQSPKYLFRKEGQNVTLSCEQNLNHDAMYWYRQDPGQGLRLIYYSQIVNDFQKGDIAEGYSVSREKKESFPLTVTSAQKNPTAFYLCASRAAGGVTEAFFGQGTRLTVV.

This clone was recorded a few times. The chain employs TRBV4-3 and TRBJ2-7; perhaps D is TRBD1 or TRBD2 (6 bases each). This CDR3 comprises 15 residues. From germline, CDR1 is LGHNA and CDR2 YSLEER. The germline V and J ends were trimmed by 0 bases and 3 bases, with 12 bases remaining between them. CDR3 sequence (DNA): TGCGCCAGCAGCCAAGATCGAGGAGGGGGCTACGAGCAGTACTTC. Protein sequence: CASSQDRGGGYEQYF.

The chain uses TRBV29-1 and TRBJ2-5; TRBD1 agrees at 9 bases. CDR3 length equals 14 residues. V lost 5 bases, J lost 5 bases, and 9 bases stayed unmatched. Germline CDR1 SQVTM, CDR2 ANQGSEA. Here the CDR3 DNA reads TGCAGCGTTTTCTCCCACAGGGGGCCGGAGACCCAGTACTTC. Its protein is CSVFSHRGPETQYF. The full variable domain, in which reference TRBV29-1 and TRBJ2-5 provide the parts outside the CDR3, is SAVISQKPSRDICQRGTSLTIQCQVDSQVTMMFWYRQQPGQSLTLIATANQGSEATYESGFVIDKFPISRPNLTFSTLTVSNMSPEDSSIYLCSVFSHRGPETQYFGPGTRLLVL.

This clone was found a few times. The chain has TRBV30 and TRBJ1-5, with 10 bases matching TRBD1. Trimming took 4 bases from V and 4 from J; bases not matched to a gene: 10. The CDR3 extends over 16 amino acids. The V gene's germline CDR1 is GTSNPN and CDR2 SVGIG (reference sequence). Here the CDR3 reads CAWKALGTGANQPQHF. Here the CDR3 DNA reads TGTGCCTGGAAGGCTTTAGGGACAGGGGCAAATCAGCCCCAGCATTTT.

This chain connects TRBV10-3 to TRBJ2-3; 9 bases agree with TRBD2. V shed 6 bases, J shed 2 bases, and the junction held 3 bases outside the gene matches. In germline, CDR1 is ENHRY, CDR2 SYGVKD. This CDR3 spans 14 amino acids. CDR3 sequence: CAISLAGDTDTQYF. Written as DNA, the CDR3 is TGTGCCATCAGCTTAGCGGGGGACACAGATACGCAGTATTTT.

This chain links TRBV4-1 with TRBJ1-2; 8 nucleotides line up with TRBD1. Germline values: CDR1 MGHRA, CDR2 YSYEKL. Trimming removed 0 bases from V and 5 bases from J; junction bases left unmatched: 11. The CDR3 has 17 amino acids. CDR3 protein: CASSQETQAGGLYGYTF. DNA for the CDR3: TGCGCCAGCAGCCAAGAAACTCAGGCAGGGGGCTTATATGGCTACACCTTC.

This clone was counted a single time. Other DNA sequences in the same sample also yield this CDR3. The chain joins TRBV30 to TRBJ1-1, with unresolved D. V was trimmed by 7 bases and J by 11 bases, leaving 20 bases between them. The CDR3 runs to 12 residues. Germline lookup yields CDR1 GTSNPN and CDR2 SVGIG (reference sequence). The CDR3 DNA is TGTGCCTCTTCTTTCCATCTAGTGAAGGCTTTCTTT. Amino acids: CASSFHLVKAFF.

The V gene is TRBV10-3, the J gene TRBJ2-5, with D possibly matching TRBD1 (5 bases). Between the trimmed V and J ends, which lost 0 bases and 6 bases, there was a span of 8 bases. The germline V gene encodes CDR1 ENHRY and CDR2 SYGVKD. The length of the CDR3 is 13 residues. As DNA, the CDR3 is TGTGCCATCAGTGAGTCGGCAGGGAAGACCCAGTACTTC. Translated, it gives CAISESAGKTQYF.

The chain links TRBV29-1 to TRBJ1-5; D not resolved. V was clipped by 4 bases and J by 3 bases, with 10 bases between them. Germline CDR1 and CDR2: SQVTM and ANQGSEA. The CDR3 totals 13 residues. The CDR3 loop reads CSVAWQPNQPQHF. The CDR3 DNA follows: TGCAGCGTTGCTTGGCAGCCCAATCAGCCCCAGCATTTT.